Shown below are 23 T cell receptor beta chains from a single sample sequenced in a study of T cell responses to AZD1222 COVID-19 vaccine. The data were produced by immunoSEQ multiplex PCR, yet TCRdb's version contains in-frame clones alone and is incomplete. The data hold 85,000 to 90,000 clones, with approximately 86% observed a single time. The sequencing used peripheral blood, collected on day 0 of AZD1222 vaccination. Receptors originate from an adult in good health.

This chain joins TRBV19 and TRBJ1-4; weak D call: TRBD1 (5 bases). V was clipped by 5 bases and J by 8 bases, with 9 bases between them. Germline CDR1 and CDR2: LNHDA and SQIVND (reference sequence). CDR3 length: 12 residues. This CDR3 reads CASSESGEKLFF. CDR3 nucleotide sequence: TGTGCCAGTAGTGAATCAGGGGAAAAACTGTTTTTT. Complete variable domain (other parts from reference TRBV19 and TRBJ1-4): DGGITQSPKYLFRKEGQNVTLSCEQNLNHDAMYWYRQDPGQGLRLIYYSQIVNDFQKGDIAEGYSVSREKKESFPLTVTSAQKNPTAFYLCASSESGEKLFFGSGTQLSVL.

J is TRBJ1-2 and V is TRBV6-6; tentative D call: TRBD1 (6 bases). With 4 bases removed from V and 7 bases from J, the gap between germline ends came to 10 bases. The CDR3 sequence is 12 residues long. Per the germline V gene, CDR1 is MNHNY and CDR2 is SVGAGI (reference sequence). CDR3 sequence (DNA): TGTGCCAGCAGTTCAGGGGCTTCTGGCTACACCTTC. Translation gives CASSSGASGYTF.

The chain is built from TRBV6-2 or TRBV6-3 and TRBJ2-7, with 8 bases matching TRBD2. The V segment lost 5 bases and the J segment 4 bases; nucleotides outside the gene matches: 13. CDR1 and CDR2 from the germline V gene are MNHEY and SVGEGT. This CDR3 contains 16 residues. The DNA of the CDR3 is TGTGCCAGCAGTCGGGTAGCGGGACCTGGGTGGTACGAGCAGTACTTC. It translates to CASSRVAGPGWYEQYF.

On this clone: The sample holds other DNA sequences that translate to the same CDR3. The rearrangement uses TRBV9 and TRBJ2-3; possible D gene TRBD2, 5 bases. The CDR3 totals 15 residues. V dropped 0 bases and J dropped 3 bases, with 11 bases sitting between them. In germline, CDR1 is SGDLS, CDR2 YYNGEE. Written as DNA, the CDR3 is TGTGCCAGCAGCGTAGGGGCCGGCGGGACAGATACGCAGTATTTT. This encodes CASSVGAGGTDTQYF.

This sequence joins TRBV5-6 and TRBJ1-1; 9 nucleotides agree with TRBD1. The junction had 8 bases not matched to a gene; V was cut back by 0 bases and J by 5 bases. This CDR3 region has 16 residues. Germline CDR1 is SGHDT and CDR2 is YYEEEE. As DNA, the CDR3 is TGTGCCAGCAGCTTGGTCACCGGGACAGGGATTACTGAAGCTTTCTTT. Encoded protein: CASSLVTGTGITEAFF.

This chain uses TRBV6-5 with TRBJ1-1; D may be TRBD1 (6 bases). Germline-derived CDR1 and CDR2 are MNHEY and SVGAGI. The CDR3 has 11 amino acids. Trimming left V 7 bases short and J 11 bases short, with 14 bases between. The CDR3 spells CASNSNRDAFF. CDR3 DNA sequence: TGTGCCAGCAATTCTAACAGGGACGCTTTCTTT.

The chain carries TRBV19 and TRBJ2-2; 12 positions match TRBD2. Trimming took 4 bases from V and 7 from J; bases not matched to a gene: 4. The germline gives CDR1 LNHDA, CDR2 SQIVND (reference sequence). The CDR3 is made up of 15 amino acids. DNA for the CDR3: TGTGCCAGTAGTACGTCTAGCGGGAGGGGCGGGGAGCTGTTTTTT. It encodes CASSTSSGRGGELFF. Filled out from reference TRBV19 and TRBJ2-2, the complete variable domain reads DGGITQSPKYLFRKEGQNVTLSCEQNLNHDAMYWYRQDPGQGLRLIYYSQIVNDFQKGDIAEGYSVSREKKESFPLTVTSAQKNPTAFYLCASSTSSGRGGELFFGEGSRLTVL.

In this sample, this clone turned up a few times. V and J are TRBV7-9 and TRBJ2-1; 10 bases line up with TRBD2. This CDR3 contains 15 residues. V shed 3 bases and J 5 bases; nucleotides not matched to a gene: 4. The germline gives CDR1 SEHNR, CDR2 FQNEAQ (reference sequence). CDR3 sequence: CASSFELAGNNEQFF. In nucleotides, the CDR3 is TGTGCCAGCAGCTTTGAACTAGCGGGAAACAATGAGCAGTTCTTC.

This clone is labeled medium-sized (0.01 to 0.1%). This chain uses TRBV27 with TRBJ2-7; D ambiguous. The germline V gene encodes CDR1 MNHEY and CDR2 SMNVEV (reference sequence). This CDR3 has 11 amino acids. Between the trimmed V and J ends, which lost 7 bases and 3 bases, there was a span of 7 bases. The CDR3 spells CASMDGYEQYF. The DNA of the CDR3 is TGTGCCAGCATGGACGGCTACGAGCAGTACTTC.

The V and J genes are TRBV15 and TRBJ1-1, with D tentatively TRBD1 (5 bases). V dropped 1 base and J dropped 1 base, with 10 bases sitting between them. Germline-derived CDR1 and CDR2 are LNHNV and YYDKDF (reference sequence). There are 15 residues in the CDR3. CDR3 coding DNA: TGTGCCACCAGCAGAGGGCAGGGCCGGAACACTGAAGCTTTCTTT. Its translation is CATSRGQGRNTEAFF.

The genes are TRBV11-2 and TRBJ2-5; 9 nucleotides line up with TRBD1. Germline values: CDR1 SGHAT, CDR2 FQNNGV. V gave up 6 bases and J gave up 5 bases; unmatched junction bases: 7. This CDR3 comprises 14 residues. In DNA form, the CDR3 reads TGTGCCAGCAGACGAATCGGGACAGGGGAGACCCAGTACTTC. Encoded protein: CASRRIGTGETQYF.

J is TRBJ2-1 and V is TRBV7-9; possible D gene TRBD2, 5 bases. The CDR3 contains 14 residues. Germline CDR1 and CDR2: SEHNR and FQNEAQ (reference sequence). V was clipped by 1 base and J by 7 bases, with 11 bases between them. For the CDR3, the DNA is TGTGCCAGCAGCTTAGTACAAGGAGGTAATGAGCAGTTCTTC. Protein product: CASSLVQGGNEQFF.

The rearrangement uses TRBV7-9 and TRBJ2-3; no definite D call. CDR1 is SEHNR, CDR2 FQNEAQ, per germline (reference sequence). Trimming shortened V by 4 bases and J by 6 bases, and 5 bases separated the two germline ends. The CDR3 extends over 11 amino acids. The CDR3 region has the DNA TGTGCCAGCAGCTACCCCGATACGCAGTATTTT. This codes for CASSYPDTQYF.

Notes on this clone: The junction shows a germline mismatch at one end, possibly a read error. CDR3 amino acids: CASRSGSYNSPLHF. The CDR3 nucleotides read TGTGCCAGCAGATCAGGGTCCTACAATTCACCCCTCCACTTT. The chain links TRBV27 to TRBJ1-6; possible D gene TRBD1, 5 bases. The germline gives CDR1 MNHEY, CDR2 SMNVEV (reference sequence). The CDR3 is 14 amino acids.

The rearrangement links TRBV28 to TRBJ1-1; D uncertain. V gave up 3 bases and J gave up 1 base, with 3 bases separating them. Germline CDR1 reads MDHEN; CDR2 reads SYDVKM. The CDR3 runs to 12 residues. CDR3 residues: CASSFWNTEAFF. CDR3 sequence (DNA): TGTGCCAGCAGTTTTTGGAACACTGAAGCTTTCTTT.

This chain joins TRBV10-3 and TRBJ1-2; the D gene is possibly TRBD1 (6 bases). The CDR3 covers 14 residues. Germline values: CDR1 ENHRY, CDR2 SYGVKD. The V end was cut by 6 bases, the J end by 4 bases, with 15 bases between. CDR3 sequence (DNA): TGTGCCATCAGAGAACAGGACAGCGCCTATGGCTACACCTTC. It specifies CAIREQDSAYGYTF.

The CDR3 spells CASSLARGSNQPQHF. The CDR3 nucleotides are TGTGCCAGCAGCTTGGCCCGGGGAAGCAATCAGCCCCAGCATTTT. The chain uses TRBV5-8 and TRBJ1-5; D ambiguous. The germline V and J ends were trimmed by 0 bases and 1 base, with 8 bases remaining between them. CDR3 length: 15 residues. Germline lookup yields CDR1 SGHTS and CDR2 YDEGEE.

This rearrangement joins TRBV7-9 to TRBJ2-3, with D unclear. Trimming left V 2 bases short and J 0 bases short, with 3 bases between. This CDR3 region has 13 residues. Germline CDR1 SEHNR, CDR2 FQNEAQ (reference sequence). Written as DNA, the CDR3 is TGTGCCAGCAGCTTAATGAGCACAGATACGCAGTATTTT. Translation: CASSLMSTDTQYF.

The CDR3 region is CASSRSRAREGYGYTF. The CDR3 region has the DNA TGTGCCAGCTCGCGATCTCGGGCCCGCGAGGGCTATGGCTACACCTTC. The chain recombines TRBV18 with TRBJ1-2; the D is unclear. The CDR3 has 16 amino acids. Germline V lookup: CDR1 KGHSH, CDR2 LQKENI. The V gene lost 6 bases and the J gene lost 4 bases, with 21 bases spanning the gap.

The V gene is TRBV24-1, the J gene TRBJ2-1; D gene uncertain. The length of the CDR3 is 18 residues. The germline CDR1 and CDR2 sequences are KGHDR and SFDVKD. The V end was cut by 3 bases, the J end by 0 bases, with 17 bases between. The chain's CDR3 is CATSDVRLETGSYNEQFF. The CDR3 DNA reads TGTGCCACCAGTGATGTCCGACTCGAAACCGGCTCCTACAATGAGCAGTTCTTC.

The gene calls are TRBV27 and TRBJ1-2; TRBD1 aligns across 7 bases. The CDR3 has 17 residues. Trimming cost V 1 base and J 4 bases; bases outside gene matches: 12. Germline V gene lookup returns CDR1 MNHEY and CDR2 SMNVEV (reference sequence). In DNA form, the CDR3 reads TGTGCCAGCAGTTTATTGGACAGGCAGGGATTTCCCTATGGCTACACCTTC. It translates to CASSLLDRQGFPYGYTF.

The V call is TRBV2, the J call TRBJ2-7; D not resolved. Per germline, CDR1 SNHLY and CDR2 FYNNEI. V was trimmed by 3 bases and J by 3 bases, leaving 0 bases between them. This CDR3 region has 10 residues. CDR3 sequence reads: CASSDYEQYF. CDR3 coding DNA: TGTGCCAGCAGTGACTACGAGCAGTACTTC.

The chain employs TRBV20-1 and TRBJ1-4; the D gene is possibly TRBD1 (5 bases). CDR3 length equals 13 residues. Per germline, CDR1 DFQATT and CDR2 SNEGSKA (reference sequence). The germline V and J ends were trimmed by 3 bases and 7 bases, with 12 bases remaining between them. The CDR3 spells CSASAGGSEKLFF. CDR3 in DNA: TGCAGTGCTAGTGCCGGGGGGTCTGAAAAACTGTTTTTT.